This TCR beta chain derives from a study of response to subunit inactivated influenza vaccine. Study conclusions and caveats: Each seasonal flu vaccination may recruit only limited new T cells, authors suggested.

Germline V lookup: CDR1 MNHEY, CDR2 SMNVEV (reference sequence). V was trimmed by 11 bases and J by 3 bases, leaving 25 bases between them. There are 16 residues in the CDR3. TCRdb analysed the RT-PCR reads with MiXCR anew, one entry per CDR3 protein. The sample has more than 700,000 distinct CDR3 sequences, less than 25% seen once. This clonotype turned up a few times. The target antigen is unknown. The source material was PBMCs from blood, sampled 5 to 6 days after vaccination. The chain combines TRBV27 with TRBJ2-5; D ambiguous. The receptor comes from a man aged 50 or older who received an inactivated influenza vaccine. The CDR3 region has the DNA TGTGCCCCGACCTCTCCCGTAAGAAGGGAAAAAGAGACCCAGTACTTC. Amino acids: CAPTSPVRREKETQYF.